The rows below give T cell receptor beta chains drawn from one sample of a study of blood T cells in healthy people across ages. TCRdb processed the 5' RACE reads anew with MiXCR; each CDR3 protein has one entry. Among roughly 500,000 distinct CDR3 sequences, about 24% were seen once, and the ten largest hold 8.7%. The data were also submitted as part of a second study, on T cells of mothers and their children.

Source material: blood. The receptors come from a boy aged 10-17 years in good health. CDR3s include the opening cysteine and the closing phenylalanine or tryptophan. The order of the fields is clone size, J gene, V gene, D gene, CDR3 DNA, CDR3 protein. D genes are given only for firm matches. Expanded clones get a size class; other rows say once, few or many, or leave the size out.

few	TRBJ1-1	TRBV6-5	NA	TGTGCCAGCATGGGGGTCCTAGGAACTGAAGCTTTCTTT	CASMGVLGTEAFF
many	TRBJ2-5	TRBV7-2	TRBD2	TGTGCCAGCAGCTGGACTAGCGGGAGGGTGAGGGAGACCCAGTACTTC	CASSWTSGRVRETQYF
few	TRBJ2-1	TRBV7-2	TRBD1	TGTGCCAGCAGCCGGGACAGGGAGGACGGGAGATGGGGTGAGCAGTTCTTC	CASSRDREDGRWGEQFF
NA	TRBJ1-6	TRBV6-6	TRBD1	TGTGCCAGCAGCAGGACGGGCAGGGGGTACAATTCACCCCTCCACTTT	CASSRTGRGYNSPLHF
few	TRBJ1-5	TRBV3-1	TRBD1	TGTGCCAGCAGCCCCGGACAGGCGAATCAGCCCCAGCATTTT	CASSPGQANQPQHF
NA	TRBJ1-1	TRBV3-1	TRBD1	TGTGCCAGCAGCCAGCCAGGGGGCACTGAAGCTTTCTTT	CASSQPGGTEAFF
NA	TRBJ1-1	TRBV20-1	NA	TGCAGTGCTGCGGGCCGTGGGTCCCTGAACACTGAAGCTTTCTTT	CSAAGRGSLNTEAFF
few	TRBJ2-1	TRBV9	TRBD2	TGTGCCAGCGATCGAGCGGGAGCTACCAGCTCCTACAATGAGCAGTTCTTC	CASDRAGATSSYNEQFF
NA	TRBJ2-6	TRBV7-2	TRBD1	TGTGCCAGCAGCCCGACAGGGCTAGATACTGGGGCCAACGTCCTGACTTTC	CASSPTGLDTGANVLTF
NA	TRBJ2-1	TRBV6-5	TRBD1	TGTGCCAGCAGTCAACAGGGGAGGCAGTTCTTC	CASSQQGRQFF
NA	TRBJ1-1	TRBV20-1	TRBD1	TGCAGTGCCGACAAGGGACAGGGGATTCCTGAAGCTTTCTTT	CSADKGQGIPEAFF
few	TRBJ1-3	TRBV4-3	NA	TGCGCCAGCAGCCAAGATGGTAGGACACCGAGCTCTGGAAACACCATATATTTT	CASSQDGRTPSSGNTIYF
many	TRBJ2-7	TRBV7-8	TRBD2	TGTGCCAGCAGCCAGGGACTAGCGGGGCCCTACGAGCAGTACTTC	CASSQGLAGPYEQYF
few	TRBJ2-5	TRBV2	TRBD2	TGTGCCAGCGATGGACTAGCGGCCCAAGAGACCCAGTACTTC	CASDGLAAQETQYF
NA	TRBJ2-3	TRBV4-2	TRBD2	TGTGCCAGCAGCCAAACCAGACTAGCGGCTAGCACAGATACGCAGTATTTT	CASSQTRLAASTDTQYF
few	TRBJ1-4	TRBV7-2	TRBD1	TGTGCCAGCAGCGCCCGACAGGGCTCCTTCTCAATTAATGAAAAACTGTTTTTT	CASSARQGSFSINEKLFF
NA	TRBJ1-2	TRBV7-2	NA	TGTGCCAGCAGCCGTCTCAGGGCCTATGGCTACACCTTC	CASSRLRAYGYTF
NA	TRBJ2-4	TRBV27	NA	TGTGCCAGCAGTTCAAACCATGCTGAACTAGCCAAAAACATTCAGTACTTC	CASSSNHAELAKNIQYF
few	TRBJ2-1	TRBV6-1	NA	TGTGCCAGCACTTCGACAGGCCTCAGAGGGAATGAGCAGTTCTTC	CASTSTGLRGNEQFF
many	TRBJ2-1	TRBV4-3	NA	TGCGCCAGCAGCCAAGAACGAAGACAGTACCGATCGAACTACAATGAGCAGTTCTTC	CASSQERRQYRSNYNEQFF
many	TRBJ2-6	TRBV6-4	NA	TGTGCCAGCAGTGACTCACTCTCTGGGGCCAACGTCCTGACTTTC	CASSDSLSGANVLTF
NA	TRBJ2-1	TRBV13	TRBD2	TGTGCCAGCGGTGTTTGGTCTAGCGGAGTATACAATGAGCAGTTCTTC	CASGVWSSGVYNEQFF
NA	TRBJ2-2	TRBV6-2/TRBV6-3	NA	TGTGCCAGCAAACAGGCGAACACCGGGGAGCTGTTTTTT	CASKQANTGELFF
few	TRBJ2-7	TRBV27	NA	TGTGCCAGCAGTTTTACAGCTACCTACGAGCAGTACTTC	CASSFTATYEQYF
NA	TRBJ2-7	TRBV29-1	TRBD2	TGCAGCGTTGAAGATGGGAGGGGCGAGCAGTACTTC	CSVEDGRGEQYF
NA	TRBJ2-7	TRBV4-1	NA	TGCGCCAGCAGCCAAGATCCTCGGGGAGCATGGTCCTACGAGCAGTACTTC	CASSQDPRGAWSYEQYF
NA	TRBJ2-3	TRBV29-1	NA	TGCAGCGTTGATGGTAGCACAGATACGCAGTATTTT	CSVDGSTDTQYF
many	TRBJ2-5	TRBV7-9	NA	TGTGCCAGCAGCTTAGAGCAGGGGGAGACCCAGTACTTC	CASSLEQGETQYF
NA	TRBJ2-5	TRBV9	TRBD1	TGTGCCAGCAGCCCCGGACAGGGGTCAGCAAGGCAGACCCAGTACTTC	CASSPGQGSARQTQYF
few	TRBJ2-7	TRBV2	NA	TGTGCCAGCAGGAGGGCCTGGGGGGATTACGAGCAGTACTTC	CASRRAWGDYEQYF
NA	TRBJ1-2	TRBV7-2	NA	TGTGCCAGCAGCTATACAGTTAACTATGGCTACACCTTC	CASSYTVNYGYTF
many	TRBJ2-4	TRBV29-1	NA	TGCAGCGGGGGTGGAGGGAGTTCGGCCAAAAACATTCAGTACTTC	CSGGGGSSAKNIQYF
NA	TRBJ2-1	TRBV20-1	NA	TGCAGTGTTAATCCCGGGACCAGCGCCAATGAGCAGTTCTTC	CSVNPGTSANEQFF
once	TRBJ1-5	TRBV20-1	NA	TGCAGTGTTACGGACAACCCCGATCAGCCCCAGCATTTT	CSVTDNPDQPQHF
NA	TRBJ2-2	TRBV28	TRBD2	TGTGCCGGTCGGGGACTAGCGGGTGCCGCGAACACCGGGGAGCTGTTTTTT	CAGRGLAGAANTGELFF
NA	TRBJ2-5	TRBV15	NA	TGTGCCACCAGCAGAGAGGGCAGGGGTAGCGGTAACATTAAGACCCAGTACTTC	CATSREGRGSGNIKTQYF
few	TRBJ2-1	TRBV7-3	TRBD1	TGTGCCAGCAGCCGATCGGGACAGGGTAGTAATGAGCAGTTCTTC	CASSRSGQGSNEQFF
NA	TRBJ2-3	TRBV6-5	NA	TGTGCCAGCAGTCCTATGGCTAGCACAGATACGCAGTATTTT	CASSPMASTDTQYF
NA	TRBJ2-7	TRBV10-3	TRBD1	TGTGCCACCGGGGACAGTGATCGCCAGTACTTC	CATGDSDRQYF
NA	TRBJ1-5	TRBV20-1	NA	TGCAGTGCTCGCAGTGCAGGGAATGAGAATCAGCCCCAGCATTTT	CSARSAGNENQPQHF
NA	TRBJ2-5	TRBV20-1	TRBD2	TGCAGTGCTCAAGCGGGGATGGGGCTGCAAGAGACCCAGTACTTC	CSAQAGMGLQETQYF
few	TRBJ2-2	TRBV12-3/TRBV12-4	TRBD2	TGTGCCAGCAGAGGACTAGCGGGCAGGAACACCGGGGAGCTGTTTTTT	CASRGLAGRNTGELFF
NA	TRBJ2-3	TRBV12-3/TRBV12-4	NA	TGTGCCATCCTGGCAGGGAACGCAGATACGCAGTATTTT	CAILAGNADTQYF
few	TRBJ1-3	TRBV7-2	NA	TGTGCCAGCAGCTTAGGAGAGCAGGGAGGAGGAAACACCATATATTTT	CASSLGEQGGGNTIYF
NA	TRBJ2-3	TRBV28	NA	TGTGCCAGCAGTTTAAAAGGGCCGAGGAAGCCCCCAGATACGCAGTATTTT	CASSLKGPRKPPDTQYF
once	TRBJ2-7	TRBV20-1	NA	TGCAGTGCTAGAGCGTGGCAGACTTACGAGCAGTACTTC	CSARAWQTYEQYF
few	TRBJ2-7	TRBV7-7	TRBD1	TGTGCTAGCAGCCCCTCGGGACAGCGCTACGAGCAGTACTTC	CASSPSGQRYEQYF
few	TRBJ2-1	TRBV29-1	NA	TGCGGTATACGCAGCATCAATGAGCAGTTCTTC	CGIRSINEQFF
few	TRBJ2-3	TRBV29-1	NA	TGCAGCGTGAAGGGCAGCCTCACAGATACGCAGTATTTT	CSVKGSLTDTQYF